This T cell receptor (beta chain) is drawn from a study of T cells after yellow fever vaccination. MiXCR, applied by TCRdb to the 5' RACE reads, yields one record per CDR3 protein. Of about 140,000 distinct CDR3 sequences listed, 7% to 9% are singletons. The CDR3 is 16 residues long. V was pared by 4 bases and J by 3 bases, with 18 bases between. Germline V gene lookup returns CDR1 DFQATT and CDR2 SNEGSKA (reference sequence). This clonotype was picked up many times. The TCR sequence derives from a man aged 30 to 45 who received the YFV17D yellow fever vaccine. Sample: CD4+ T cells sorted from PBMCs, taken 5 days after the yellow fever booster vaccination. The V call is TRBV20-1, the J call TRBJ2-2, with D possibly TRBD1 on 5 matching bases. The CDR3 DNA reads TGCAGTGCTAAACCCACACGTGGGGCCGACACCGGGGAGCTGTTTTTT. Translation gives CSAKPTRGADTGELFF.